The 25 T cell receptor beta chains in this list originate from one sample, sequenced in a study of T cells in Graves' hyperthyroidism and ophthalmopathy (dated by TCRdb to about 2019). The library was produced with multiplex PCR. The reads were generated on an Illumina HiSeq 2000. Amplification of TCR beta CDR3 regions was carried out from RNA transcripts. The TCR CDR3 was subjected to a first round of RT-PCR using the HTBI primer set and the Qiagen OneStep RT-PCR kit. TCRdb cleaned the public reads at Q25 with fastp, built clones with MiXCR and kept in-frame beta chains. Every distinct CDR3 protein forms one entry, paired with its most common genes and DNA. Within this sample are 550,000 to 700,000 distinct CDR3 sequences, with more than 45% of them counted one time only. 15% to 20% of the sample is in the top ten clones. The sample taken for sequencing was peripheral blood or thyroid tissue (not recorded which). These TCRs come from an adult woman with Graves' disease, either hyperthyroidism or ophthalmopathy (not recorded which).

As regards this clonotype: Since the CDR3 does not end with the conserved phenylalanine or tryptophan, this likely comes from a read error. In nucleotides, the CDR3 is TGTGCCGGCACTGTGAGAGGGGATCAGCCCCAGCATGTT. Translation: CAGTVRGDQPQHV. The chain recombines TRBV12-3 or TRBV12-4 with TRBJ1-5; a possible D gene is TRBD1 (5 bases). This CDR3 has 13 amino acids. The V gene lost 11 bases and the J gene lost 5 bases, with 16 bases spanning the gap.

The table lists this clonotype with many counts. This rearrangement joins TRBV6-5 to TRBJ2-6; TRBD2 matches at 14 bases. The germline V gene has CDR1 MNHEY and CDR2 SVGAGI. The CDR3 contains 19 residues. The junction had 10 bases not matched to a gene; V was cut back by 6 bases and J by 3 bases. This CDR3 reads CASRGTGLAGGSGANVLTF. For the CDR3, the DNA is TGTGCCAGCAGGGGGACAGGACTAGCGGGAGGTAGTGGGGCCAACGTCCTGACTTTC.

This clonotype was picked up many times. This chain connects TRBV13 to TRBJ1-6; unclear D gene. With 5 bases removed from V and 8 bases from J, the gap between germline ends came to 7 bases. This CDR3 has 12 amino acids. Germline V gene sequence: CDR1 PRHDT, CDR2 FYEKMQ (reference sequence). The DNA of the CDR3 is TGTGCCAGCAGCCCCCTGTATTCACCCCTCCACTTT. Translating it yields CASSPLYSPLHF.

The chain employs TRBV28 and TRBJ1-5; D is unresolved. There are 15 residues in the CDR3. The ends were cut back, 4 bases at V and 0 bases at J, with 10 bases in the middle. CDR1 is MDHEN and CDR2 is SYDVKM in the germline V gene. The CDR3 here is CASSSSQYSNQPQHF. Written as DNA, the CDR3 is TGTGCCAGCAGTTCTTCCCAGTATAGCAATCAGCCCCAGCATTTT.

This rearrangement joins TRBV19 to TRBJ1-1; D unresolved. CDR1 is LNHDA, CDR2 SQIVND, per germline (reference sequence). With 5 bases removed from V and 1 base from J, the gap between germline ends came to 11 bases. The CDR3 runs to 14 residues. The CDR3 spells CASSDTAGNTEAFF. In nucleotides, the CDR3 is TGTGCCAGTAGTGACACAGCAGGGAACACTGAAGCTTTCTTT. Drawing the rest from reference TRBV19 and TRBJ1-1, the complete variable domain is DGGITQSPKYLFRKEGQNVTLSCEQNLNHDAMYWYRQDPGQGLRLIYYSQIVNDFQKGDIAEGYSVSREKKESFPLTVTSAQKNPTAFYLCASSDTAGNTEAFFGQGTRLTVV.

The rearrangement uses TRBV6-5 and TRBJ1-2; D possibly corresponds to TRBD1 (5 bases). Looked up from germline, CDR1 is MNHEY and CDR2 is SVGAGI. The CDR3 contains 14 residues. Trimming pared 8 bases from V and 3 bases from J, leaving 16 bases between. As DNA, the CDR3 is TGTGCCAGCCAGCAGGGCGGTAGAGACTATGGCTACACCTTC. Translation: CASQQGGRDYGYTF.

In its sample, this clonotype was seen a few times. The chain joins TRBV15 to TRBJ2-5, with D perhaps matching TRBD1 or TRBD2 (5 bases each). CDR1 LNHNV and CDR2 YYDKDF come from the germline V gene (reference sequence). The CDR3 contains 15 residues. The V gene lost 0 bases and the J gene lost 13 bases, with 21 bases spanning the gap. The CDR3 loop reads CATSRDGTPGSVGYF. CDR3 DNA sequence: TGTGCCACCAGCAGAGACGGGACCCCCGGGTCAGTGGGGTACTTC.

This sequence joins TRBV7-2 and TRBJ2-2; D may be TRBD2 (5 bases). Trimming cost V 2 bases and J 2 bases, with 12 bases left between them. The CDR3 length is 16 residues. Germline loops: CDR1 SGHTA, CDR2 FQGNSA. CDR3 nucleotide sequence: TGTGCCAGCAGCTTAAGGAGGTCTGGAAACACCGGGGAGCTGTTTTTT. It translates to CASSLRRSGNTGELFF.

In its sample, this clonotype was seen many times. The chain links TRBV7-8 to TRBJ2-5; no definite D call. Germline assignment: CDR1 SGHVS and CDR2 FQNEAQ. V lost 2 bases and J 0 bases, leaving 25 bases between the germline ends. The CDR3 contains 20 residues. CDR3 in amino acids: CASSLPSRSTPDIDQETQYF. DNA of the CDR3: TGTGCCAGCAGCTTACCGAGTAGATCGACTCCGGATATCGACCAAGAGACCCAGTACTTC.

This clonotype has at least ten counts. The chain combines TRBV5-8 with TRBJ1-2; TRBD1 might be the D (5 bases). The V gene's germline CDR1 is SGHTS and CDR2 YDEGEE. V lost 4 bases to trimming and J lost 8 bases, with 21 bases between them. The CDR3 contains 15 residues. The CDR3 nucleotides read TGTGCCAGCAGCACGATCCATTATGGGGCGTCGGGCTACACCTTC. It encodes CASSTIHYGASGYTF.

Concerning this clonotype itself: One junction end does not reproduce the germline sequence, and a read error may be involved. CDR3 region: CALSGRGGTEAFF. CDR3 DNA sequence: TGTGCCTTGAGTGGCCGGGGGGGCACTGAAGCTTTCTTT. The gene calls are TRBV30 and TRBJ1-1; D is possibly TRBD1 (5 bases). Germline loops: CDR1 GTSNPN, CDR2 SVGIG (reference sequence). The CDR3 is 13 residues long.

This clonotype showed up many times. The rearrangement joins TRBV2 to TRBJ1-6; D is unclear. The CDR3 has 16 residues. Germline CDR1 and CDR2: SNHLY and FYNNEI. Trimming pared 5 bases from V and 4 bases from J, leaving 15 bases between. The CDR3 sequence: CASSPASGDYNSPLHF. DNA of the CDR3: TGTGCCAGCAGTCCAGCGAGTGGGGATTATAATTCACCCCTCCACTTT. Drawing the rest from reference TRBV2 and TRBJ1-6, the complete variable domain is EPEVTQTPSHQVTQMGQEVILRCVPISNHLYFYWYRQILGQKVEFLVSFYNNEISEKSEIFDDQFSVERPDGSNFTLKIRSTKLEDSAMYFCASSPASGDYNSPLHFGNGTRLTVT.

The chain joins TRBV29-1 to TRBJ2-7; 10 nucleotides line up with TRBD1. V trimming: 6 bases; J trimming: 2 bases; junction bases outside the gene matches: 7. This CDR3 is built from 14 residues. Germline assignment: CDR1 SQVTM and CDR2 ANQGSEA. CDR3 protein: CSVAGTGAAYEQYF. The CDR3, as DNA: TGCAGCGTGGCCGGGACAGGGGCTGCCTACGAGCAGTACTTC.

V gene TRBV29-1 combines with J gene TRBJ1-1, with a weak D call TRBD1 (5 bases). There are 13 residues in the CDR3. Trimming took 4 bases from V and 1 from J, leaving 10 bases between them. Germline CDR1 SQVTM, CDR2 ANQGSEA. The CDR3, as DNA: TGCAGCGTTGTGGGGCAGACGAACACTGAAGCTTTCTTT. Its protein product is CSVVGQTNTEAFF.

This clonotype was seen repeatedly, ten times or more. The V and J genes are TRBV20-1 and TRBJ1-2; 7 bases match TRBD1. V lost 7 bases, J lost 4 bases, and 6 bases stayed unmatched. Per germline, CDR1 DFQATT and CDR2 SNEGSKA (reference sequence). The CDR3 has 12 amino acids. The CDR3 nucleotides are TGCAGTGTCGTCCGGGACAGCTATGGCTACACCTTC. Translating gives CSVVRDSYGYTF.

The CDR3, as DNA: TGTGCCAGCAGGAAGGGGGATGTCGGGGAGCTGTTTTTT. Encoded protein: CASRKGDVGELFF. The rearrangement uses TRBV28 and TRBJ2-2; possibly TRBD1 for D (6 bases). The germline gives CDR1 MDHEN, CDR2 SYDVKM. This CDR3 region has 13 residues. Trimming pared 6 bases from V and 7 bases from J, leaving 12 bases between. The whole variable domain, remainder taken from reference TRBV28 and TRBJ2-2, is DVKVTQSSRYLVKRTGEKVFLECVQDMDHENMFWYRQDPGLGLRLIYFSYDVKMKEKGDIPEGYSVSREKKERFSLILESASTNQTSMYLCASRKGDVGELFFGEGSRLTVL.

This clonotype was counted between two and nine times. This rearrangement joins TRBV30 to TRBJ2-7; D might be TRBD2 (6 bases). Between the trimmed V and J ends, which lost 5 bases and 5 bases, there was a span of 13 bases. CDR1 GTSNPN and CDR2 SVGIG come from the germline V gene (reference sequence). This CDR3 is 12 amino acids long. CDR3 in DNA: TGTGCCTGGGCCGGGAGCGGGCACGAGCAGTACTTC. Translating it yields CAWAGSGHEQYF.

Here the CDR3 DNA reads TGTGCCAGCAGGCTAGGACTTAACACCGGGGAGCTGTTTTTT. Amino acid sequence: CASRLGLNTGELFF. This chain links TRBV13 with TRBJ2-2; D is possibly TRBD2 (5 bases). V lost 6 bases and J 2 bases, leaving 10 bases between the germline ends. CDR1 and CDR2 (germline): PRHDT, FYEKMQ (reference sequence). The CDR3 covers 14 residues.

V is TRBV5-5 and J is TRBJ1-3; the D is unclear. The CDR3 contains 16 residues. V was cut by 0 bases and J by 0 bases, with 10 bases left in between. Germline assignment: CDR1 SGHKS and CDR2 YYEKEE (reference sequence). The CDR3 is CASSLAYGASGNTIYF. CDR3 DNA sequence: TGTGCCAGCAGCTTGGCTTACGGAGCCTCTGGAAACACCATATATTTT.

This clonotype was counted at least ten times. The chain links TRBV11-3 to TRBJ2-2, with D unresolved. Trimming shortened V by 5 bases and J by 7 bases, and 17 bases separated the two germline ends. The CDR3 has 15 residues. From germline, CDR1 is SGHNT and CDR2 YENEEA. CDR3 in amino acids: CASSTHRGTGGELFF. DNA of the CDR3: TGTGCCAGCAGCACCCACCGTGGAACGGGCGGGGAGCTGTTTTTT.

The CDR3 nucleotides are TGTGCCATCAGCGTGTGGGGACGGGAAGAGACCCAGTACTTC. Translating it yields CAISVWGREETQYF. The chain links TRBV10-3 to TRBJ2-5; D could derive from TRBD1 or TRBD2 (5 bases each). V gave up 6 bases and J gave up 3 bases, with 14 bases separating them. The length of the CDR3 is 14 residues. Germline CDR1 is ENHRY and CDR2 is SYGVKD.

This clonotype was detected only a few times. This CDR3 is CASSFITGLAHEQYF. The CDR3 coding sequence is TGTGCCAGCAGCTTTATCACCGGACTAGCCCACGAGCAGTACTTC. This sequence joins TRBV3-1 and TRBJ2-7; TRBD2 agrees at 8 bases. V shed 5 bases and J 5 bases; nucleotides not matched to a gene: 11. Germline CDR1 and CDR2: LGHDT and YNNKEL (reference sequence). The CDR3 has 15 residues.

V usage is TRBV2 and J usage is TRBJ2-3, with a possible D match to TRBD2 (5 bases). The CDR3 contains 14 residues. The germline gives CDR1 SNHLY, CDR2 FYNNEI. Trimming stripped 6 bases from V and 5 bases from J, with 15 bases between. The CDR3 loop is CASRLVGVGDTQYF. Here the CDR3 DNA reads TGTGCCAGCAGATTAGTGGGAGTCGGAGATACGCAGTATTTT.

Concerning this clonotype: This may arise from a read error, as a much more abundant clone is one base away. V and J are TRBV9 and TRBJ2-7, with 13 bases fitting TRBD2. CDR3 length: 16 residues. Germline CDR1 is SGDLS and CDR2 is YYNGEE. CDR3: CASSRPGLAGPYEQDF. Written as DNA, the CDR3 is TGTGCCAGCAGCCGACCGGGACTAGCGGGACCCTACGAGCAGGACTTC.

The genes are TRBV20-1 and TRBJ1-6; D is ambiguous. CDR1 DFQATT and CDR2 SNEGSKA come from the germline V gene (reference sequence). Trimming removed 6 bases at V and 10 bases at J, with 16 bases between. The CDR3 covers 13 residues. In DNA, the CDR3 is TGCAGTGCCCGAGAGCAGGCGGGATCACCCCTCCACTTT. This gives the protein CSAREQAGSPLHF.